The 12 T cell receptor beta chains in this list originate from one sample, sequenced in a study of T cells in women clearing cervical HPV infection (dated by TCRdb to the late 2010s). Libraries were prepared through the immunoSEQ multiplex PCR assay. In its TCRdb copy, this immuneACCESS table keeps in-frame sequences only and misses some clones. Where compared with another copy, unresolved V genes explain less than half of these, and the others have no known cause. This sample's table carries 39,000 or so clones. The top ten clonotypes cover 6.4% of the sample. The specimen sequenced was blood buffy coat. These receptors all come from a woman aged 18 to 75 with a cervical HPV16 infection that either progressed to CIN3+ or cleared (not recorded which).

Turning to this clone: The CDR3 end lies 3 residues beyond the end of the read and is filled in from the germline J gene. The V and J genes are TRBV7-3 and TRBJ2-2, with a tentative D call TRBD1 (8 bases). This CDR3 comprises 15 residues. Germline CDR1 is SGHTA and CDR2 is FQGTGA. The CDR3 loop reads CASSARQGRGEKLFF. The covered CDR3 bases are TGTGCCAGCAGCGCAAGACAGGGGAGGGGTGAAAAG.

In the case of this clone: The sequence runs out 3 residues before the end of the CDR3; the remainder is reconstructed from the germline J gene. This sequence joins TRBV19 and TRBJ2-5; D possibly corresponds to TRBD2 (5 bases). CDR3 length: 17 amino acids. From germline, CDR1 is LNHDA and CDR2 SQIVND (reference sequence). The V end lost 3 bases, the J end lost 4 bases, and 21 bases lay between the germline ends. CDR3 DNA, as far as it was read: TGTGCCAGTAGTATTATGCTTAGTAGCTACCGGGGAGAGACC. Translating gives CASSIMLSSYRGET. The whole CDR3 region reads CASSIMLSSYRGETQYF.

A remark on this clone: The read stops 3 residues short of the end of the CDR3; the missing end is completed from the germline J gene. The chain uses TRBV7-7 and TRBJ2-5, with 8 positions matching TRBD2. The ends lost 0 bases at V and 2 bases at J; junction bases unmatched: 5. CDR3 length: 16 amino acids. Germline CDR1 and CDR2: SSHAT and FNYEAQ (reference sequence). CDR3 sequence reads: CASSLAGSGEQETQYF. The CDR3 bases that were read are TGTGCCAGCAGCTTAGCAGGTAGCGGGGAACAAGAGACC.

Of note for this clone: Sequencing ends 3 residues short of the CDR3 end; the germline J gene provides the rest. The rearrangement uses TRBV19 and TRBJ1-2, with 7 positions matching TRBD1. CDR3 length: 14 residues. Germline-derived CDR1 and CDR2 are LNHDA and SQIVND (reference sequence). The CDR3 bases that were read are TGTGCCATCTCGACAGGGCTAGACCCCTACGAC. It specifies CAISTGLDPYD. The whole CDR3 sequence is CAISTGLDPYDYTF.

With respect to this clone: The read terminates 3 residues ahead of where the CDR3 ends, so the germline J gene completes it. V gene TRBV2 combines with J gene TRBJ1-2; D possibly corresponds to TRBD1 (5 bases). There are 14 residues in the CDR3. Per the germline V gene, CDR1 is SNHLY and CDR2 is FYNNEI. Incomplete CDR3 DNA: TGTGCCAGCAGTGAAACCGGGACTAACTACGAC. Translated, it gives CASSETGTNYD. The whole CDR3 region reads CASSETGTNYDYTF.

As for this clone: The read ends 3 residues before the CDR3 terminus; that terminus is restored from the germline J gene. The chain employs TRBV6-2 or TRBV6-3 and TRBJ2-5; the match to TRBD2 covers 9 bases. V shed 2 bases, J shed 4 bases, and the junction held 11 bases outside the gene matches. CDR1 and CDR2 (germline): MNHEY, SVGEGT. The CDR3 has 17 residues. The covered CDR3 bases are TGTGCCAGCAGTTACCCCACTCTCGGGACTAGCCGAGAGACC. Translating gives CASSYPTLGTSRET. The whole CDR3 protein reads CASSYPTLGTSRETQYF.

Of note for this clone: The sequence runs out 3 residues before the end of the CDR3; the remainder is reconstructed from the germline J gene. The rearrangement uses TRBV19 and TRBJ2-2, with D possibly being TRBD2 (5 bases). The germline CDR1 and CDR2 sequences are LNHDA and SQIVND (reference sequence). This CDR3 has 15 amino acids. Trimming cost V 3 bases and J 6 bases, with 14 bases left between them. CDR3: CASSIFAGRSGELFF. The CDR3 DNA, read in part, is TGTGCCAGTAGTATTTTTGCGGGCAGGTCCGGGGAG.

Notes on this clone: The read stops 3 residues short of the end of the CDR3; the missing end is completed from the germline J gene. The chain has TRBV7-3 and TRBJ2-1, with TRBD1 identical over 8 bases. V was clipped by 1 base and J by 3 bases; unmatched bases: 17. The CDR3 has 20 residues. Germline V lookup: CDR1 SGHTA, CDR2 FQGTGA. Here the CDR3 reads CASSLRTGTGQGSLYNEQFF. Incomplete CDR3 DNA: TGTGCCAGCAGCTTAAGAACCGGGACAGGCCAGGGGTCACTCTACAATGAG.

The CDR3 loop is CASSLAVGGHSNQPQYF. The covered CDR3 bases are TGTGCCAGCAGCTTAGCGGTCGGGGGTCATAGCAATCAGCCG. The genes are TRBV7-8 and TRBJ2-3; a weak D match, TRBD2 (6 bases). The DNA ends 3 residues before the CDR3 does, and the rest of the CDR3 is filled in from the germline J gene. CDR3 length: 17 residues. CDR1 is SGHVS, CDR2 FQNEAQ, per germline. The variable domain in full, completed from reference TRBV7-8 and TRBJ2-3, reads GAGVSQSPRYKVAKRGQDVALRCDPISGHVSLFWYQQALGQGPEFLTYFQNEAQLDKSGLPSDRFFAERPEGSVSTLKIQRTQQEDSAVYLCASSLAVGGHSNQPQYFGPGTRLTVL.

With respect to this clone: The CDR3 is cut off 3 residues early in the read; its end comes from the germline J gene. This chain joins TRBV28 and TRBJ1-5, with D maybe TRBD1 (6 bases). Trimming pared 5 bases from V and 6 bases from J, leaving 14 bases between. The CDR3 is made up of 14 amino acids. Germline V gives CDR1 MDHEN, CDR2 SYDVKM. The sequenced part of the CDR3 DNA is TGTGCCAGCAGTAGGGGGGGGGCAGGTCAGCCC. Residues: CASSRGGAGQP. In full, the CDR3 is CASSRGGAGQPQHF.

About this clone itself: The CDR3 end falls 3 residues outside the read, so it is completed with the germline J gene. V usage is TRBV10-3 and J usage is TRBJ1-5; D is undetermined. Trimming removed 9 bases from V and 0 bases from J, with 21 bases in between. The CDR3 covers 17 residues. Germline V gene data show CDR1 as ENHRY and CDR2 as SYGVKD. Incomplete CDR3 DNA: TGTGCCATTCAAGCCGCCGGAGGGCTTTATAGCAATCAGCCC. Translation gives CAIQAAGGLYSNQP. The CDR3 in full is CAIQAAGGLYSNQPQHF.

Comments on this clone: The junction shows a germline mismatch at one end, possibly a read error. Read data end 3 residues before the CDR3 end; the end is taken from the germline J gene. Distinct nucleotide sequences in the sample also encode this CDR3. This chain connects TRBV7-9 to TRBJ1-3, with D unresolved. Germline V gene data show CDR1 as SEHNR and CDR2 as FQNEAQ (reference sequence). CDR3 length: 12 amino acids. The CDR3 DNA, read in part, is TGTGCCAGCAGCTTAAGCGAAAACACG. This translates into CASSLSENT. From start to end, the CDR3 is CASSLSENTIYF.